The 23 T cell receptor beta chains below all came from one sample that was sequenced in a study of cytomegalovirus exposure and HLA in healthy donors. The PCR had 60 Vbeta and 13 Jbeta primers. Profiling relied on immunoSEQ multiplex PCR, and the TCRdb table lists in-frame clones only, not all of them. The sample lists approximately 160,000 clones, 82% seen once, with 1.5% in the top ten. Input material: PBMCs. These receptors were obtained from a girl between 10 and 17 years old in good health and CMV-seropositive.

This rearrangement joins TRBV28 to TRBJ2-1; 14 positions agree with TRBD2. The germline CDR1 and CDR2 sequences are MDHEN and SYDVKM. The junction had 7 bases not matched to a gene; V was cut back by 6 bases and J by 3 bases. This CDR3 spans 17 amino acids. CDR3 region: CASSQTGLAGGYNEQFF. Here the CDR3 DNA reads TGTGCCAGCAGCCAGACTGGACTAGCGGGGGGCTACAATGAGCAGTTCTTC. The variable domain in full, completed from reference TRBV28 and TRBJ2-1, reads DVKVTQSSRYLVKRTGEKVFLECVQDMDHENMFWYRQDPGLGLRLIYFSYDVKMKEKGDIPEGYSVSREKKERFSLILESASTNQTSMYLCASSQTGLAGGYNEQFFGPGTRLTVL.

The genes are TRBV28 and TRBJ2-5; 9 nucleotides align to TRBD1. The V gene's germline CDR1 is MDHEN and CDR2 SYDVKM. The CDR3 consists of 16 residues. V dropped 5 bases and J dropped 1; count of bases not matched to a gene: 8. The CDR3 coding sequence is TGTGCCAGCAGTGGGGGACAGGGCCTTTCCCAAGAGACCCAGTACTTC. Its protein product is CASSGGQGLSQETQYF.

The CDR3 sequence is CASSRTGRGGYTF. DNA for the CDR3: TGTGCCAGCAGCCGGACCGGTCGGGGTGGCTACACCTTC. V is TRBV6-5 and J is TRBJ1-2; D is unclear. The germline gives CDR1 MNHEY, CDR2 SVGAGI. Deletions cut 6 bases from V and 7 bases from J, with 15 bases between. The CDR3 runs 13 residues.

In this sample, this clone turned up a few times. J is TRBJ1-1 and V is TRBV29-1, with D unclear. Trimming cost V 3 bases and J 3 bases, with 14 bases left between them. The CDR3 totals 14 residues. The germline gives CDR1 SQVTM, CDR2 ANQGSEA. This CDR3 reads CSVDHGWEYTEAFF. CDR3 bases: TGCAGCGTTGACCATGGCTGGGAGTACACTGAAGCTTTCTTT.

With regard to this clone: Other nucleotide sequences in the sample specify the same CDR3. For the CDR3, the DNA is TGTGCCAGCAGTTTATCAGGGTACGAGCAGTACTTC. Translation: CASSLSGYEQYF. The chain links TRBV28 to TRBJ2-7, with D perhaps TRBD1 (5 bases). Between the trimmed V and J ends, which lost 1 base and 4 bases, there was a span of 5 bases. CDR1 MDHEN and CDR2 SYDVKM come from the germline V gene. This CDR3 is 12 amino acids long. The full variable domain, with the rest looked up from reference TRBV28 and TRBJ2-7, is DVKVTQSSRYLVKRTGEKVFLECVQDMDHENMFWYRQDPGLGLRLIYFSYDVKMKEKGDIPEGYSVSREKKERFSLILESASTNQTSMYLCASSLSGYEQYFGPGTRLTVT.

This clone was seen more than once but under ten times. J is TRBJ1-2 and V is TRBV19, with D possibly being TRBD1 (5 bases). The CDR3 totals 12 residues. The germline CDR1 and CDR2 sequences are LNHDA and SQIVND (reference sequence). The ends were cut back, 5 bases at V and 6 bases at J, with 10 bases in the middle. In nucleotides, the CDR3 is TGTGCCAGTAGTCGCACGGGGGATGGCTACACCTTC. This encodes CASSRTGDGYTF.

The chain joins TRBV2 to TRBJ2-5, with 11 bases aligning to TRBD2. The CDR3 consists of 16 residues. The V segment lost 6 bases and the J segment 2 bases; nucleotides outside the gene matches: 8. Germline V lookup: CDR1 SNHLY, CDR2 FYNNEI. DNA for the CDR3: TGTGCCAGCAGAACCGGGACTAGCGGATTACAAGAGACCCAGTACTTC. Amino acids: CASRTGTSGLQETQYF.

The sample holds one count of this clone. Different DNA sequences within this sample yield the same CDR3. The rearrangement joins TRBV18 to TRBJ1-3; the match to TRBD1 covers 7 bases. The CDR3 totals 15 residues. Germline V lookup: CDR1 KGHSH, CDR2 LQKENI. After removal of 3 bases from V and 4 bases from J, the junction contained 6 bases not matched to a gene. The CDR3 sequence is CASSPGTGAGNTIYF. The DNA for the CDR3 is TGTGCCAGCTCACCGGGCACAGGGGCCGGAAACACCATATATTTT.

CDR3 coding DNA: TGTGCCAGCAGTTTAATGACCCTCACGGGCCAGGGAAGGGTGGGCGGCTACACCTTC. Translated: CASSLMTLTGQGRVGGYTF. V usage is TRBV28 and J usage is TRBJ1-2, with D possibly being TRBD1 (5 bases). Between the trimmed V and J ends, which lost 2 bases and 8 bases, there was a span of 30 bases. The V gene's germline CDR1 is MDHEN and CDR2 SYDVKM. CDR3 length equals 19 residues.

The rearrangement uses TRBV11-2 and TRBJ2-1; 8 nucleotides match TRBD2. This CDR3 contains 16 residues. Germline loops: CDR1 SGHAT, CDR2 FQNNGV. With V trimmed by 1 base and J by 7 bases, 9 bases remained unmatched. The CDR3, as DNA: TGTGCCAGCAGCTTAGTCGCGCGGGGGGCTCGGAATGAGCAGTTCTTC. This gives the protein CASSLVARGARNEQFF.

The chain couples TRBV27 to TRBJ1-5; D unresolved. This CDR3 is built from 13 residues. The germline V gene encodes CDR1 MNHEY and CDR2 SMNVEV (reference sequence). V gave up 6 bases and J gave up 3 bases, with 9 bases separating them. CDR3 bases: TGTGCCAGCAGCCTCCGGGTCAATCAGCCCCAGCATTTT. Protein sequence: CASSLRVNQPQHF.

The chain joins TRBV10-1 to TRBJ2-7; the match to TRBD1 covers 7 bases. This CDR3 region has 16 residues. Germline V gene sequence: CDR1 WNHNN, CDR2 SYGVQD (reference sequence). The trim removed 3 bases at V and 4 bases at J, leaving 12 bases unmatched. DNA for the CDR3: TGCGCCAGCAGTGAACATGGTGAAGACAGGGTGTACGAGCAGTACTTC. This encodes CASSEHGEDRVYEQYF.

The J gene is TRBJ2-3, the V gene TRBV4-2; 8 positions agree with TRBD1. J lost 0 bases, V lost 4 bases, and 6 bases had no gene match. There are 16 residues in the CDR3. Per germline, CDR1 LGHNA and CDR2 YNFKEQ. The CDR3 nucleotides read TGTGCCAGCAGCCTCAAACAGGGGGTGAGCACAGATACGCAGTATTTT. Translating gives CASSLKQGVSTDTQYF.

This clone was seen a few times. The CDR3 loop reads CASSWGTGTGNTEAFF. In DNA, the CDR3 is TGCGCCAGCAGCTGGGGCACAGGGACGGGGAACACTGAAGCTTTCTTT. The chain is built from TRBV5-1 and TRBJ1-1, with D possibly being TRBD1 (6 bases). Trimming took off 3 bases at V and 1 base at J, with 16 bases between the two ends. Germline CDR1 SGHRS, CDR2 YFSETQ. The length of the CDR3 is 16 residues.

This chain joins TRBV27 and TRBJ2-3; TRBD2 might be the D (5 bases). The V gene lost 6 bases and the J gene lost 3 bases, with 10 bases spanning the gap. Germline CDR1 MNHEY, CDR2 SMNVEV (reference sequence). The CDR3 sequence is 13 residues long. The CDR3 sequence is CASRTILTDTQYF. The CDR3, as DNA: TGTGCCAGCAGGACTATCCTAACAGATACGCAGTATTTT.

The rearrangement joins TRBV28 to TRBJ2-3; possible D gene TRBD2, 5 bases. This CDR3 region has 13 residues. The ends were cut back, 2 bases at V and 3 bases at J, with 6 bases in the middle. The germline V gene has CDR1 MDHEN and CDR2 SYDVKM. The CDR3 is CASSLLATDTQYF. DNA of the CDR3: TGTGCCAGCAGTTTACTAGCAACAGATACGCAGTATTTT.

This chain links TRBV16 with TRBJ2-5, with 8 positions matching TRBD1. The CDR3 extends over 14 amino acids. Germline trimming cut 4 bases from V and 2 bases from J; bases unmatched to any gene: 3. Germline V gene sequence: CDR1 KGHSY, CDR2 FQNENV. CDR3 nucleotides: TGTGCCAGCAGCCGGGACAGGAGGCAAGAGACCCAGTACTTC. This sequence encodes CASSRDRRQETQYF. Based on the CDR3 plus reference TRBV16 and TRBJ2-5, the full variable domain is GEEVAQTPKHLVRGEGQKAKLYCAPIKGHSYVFWYQQVLKNEFKFLISFQNENVFDETGMPKERFSAKCLPNSPCSLEIQATKLEDSAVYFCASSRDRRQETQYFGPGTRLLVL.

The V call is TRBV19, the J call TRBJ2-7; 9 positions agree with TRBD2. Germline loops: CDR1 LNHDA, CDR2 SQIVND (reference sequence). The ends lost 3 bases at V and 1 base at J; junction bases unmatched: 13. CDR3 length: 18 residues. CDR3 residues: CASSMSSAGTSWSYEQYF. CDR3 DNA: TGTGCCAGTAGTATGAGTTCCGCCGGGACTAGCTGGTCCTACGAGCAGTACTTC. Based on the CDR3 plus reference TRBV19 and TRBJ2-7, the full variable domain is DGGITQSPKYLFRKEGQNVTLSCEQNLNHDAMYWYRQDPGQGLRLIYYSQIVNDFQKGDIAEGYSVSREKKESFPLTVTSAQKNPTAFYLCASSMSSAGTSWSYEQYFGPGTRLTVT.

The rearrangement links TRBV6-1 to TRBJ2-7; TRBD2 agrees at 9 bases. Per germline, CDR1 MNHNS and CDR2 SASEGT. The V and J ends lost 1 base and 5 bases, in that order; junction bases with no gene match: 12. The CDR3 loop spans 17 amino acids. CDR3 protein: CASSEVGSGRPRDEQYF. The CDR3 DNA reads TGTGCCAGCAGTGAAGTCGGCAGCGGGAGGCCCAGAGACGAGCAGTACTTC.

This clone was counted between two and nine times. The chain uses TRBV5-4 and TRBJ1-1, with unresolved D. V was shortened by 1 base and J by 6 bases, with 16 bases between the two germline ends. This CDR3 has 15 amino acids. Germline V gives CDR1 SGHNT, CDR2 YYREEE (reference sequence). CDR3 region: CASSLRRQFRPEAFF. In DNA, the CDR3 is TGTGCCAGCAGCTTGCGTAGACAATTTCGGCCTGAAGCTTTCTTT.

The CDR3 sequence: CASSPRGQGYEQYF. CDR3 sequence (DNA): TGTGCCAGCAGCCCGAGGGGACAGGGTTACGAGCAGTACTTC. The V and J genes are TRBV7-2 and TRBJ2-7, with TRBD1 matching over 9 bases. This CDR3 has 14 residues. Unmatched junction bases numbered 6, after V lost 5 bases and J lost 4 bases. The germline CDR1 and CDR2 sequences are SGHTA and FQGNSA.

The chain joins TRBV27 to TRBJ1-5; perhaps TRBD1 as D (5 bases). Between the trimmed V and J ends, which lost 6 bases and 0 bases, there was a span of 6 bases. The germline CDR1 and CDR2 sequences are MNHEY and SMNVEV (reference sequence). The CDR3 has 13 residues. DNA for the CDR3: TGTGCCAGCAGGGACACTAGCAATCAGCCCCAGCATTTT. Its translation is CASRDTSNQPQHF.

The V call is TRBV5-6, the J call TRBJ1-2; D might be TRBD1 (5 bases). Germline CDR1 SGHDT, CDR2 YYEEEE. Deletions cut 4 bases from V and 6 bases from J, with 10 bases between. The CDR3 totals 12 residues. CDR3 protein: CASSRRGDGYTF. DNA for the CDR3: TGTGCCAGCAGCCGCCGGGGGGATGGCTACACCTTC.